This paragraph reports one T cell receptor beta chain. The antigen is not known. The data were taken from a study of cytomegalovirus exposure and HLA in healthy donors. Study results and caveats: Cytomegalovirus status was reportedly diagnosed by the classifier with high specificity and sensitivity.

Sequenced by immunoSEQ multiplex PCR; TCRdb stores in-frame clones only, minus some. The sample contains over 85,000 clones, roughly 90% of which appear only once. The CDR3 is 15 residues long. Germline V gene lookup returns CDR1 LGHNA and CDR2 YSLEER. Unmatched junction bases numbered 5, after V lost 4 bases and J lost 1 base. The chain carries TRBV4-3 and TRBJ1-1, with 8 bases that match TRBD1. This TCR was sampled from a woman between 18 and 30 years old in good health and CMV-seronegative. Sequencing input: PBMCs. CDR3 sequence (DNA): TGCGCCAGCAGCCTAGGCGACAGGGGGAACACTGAAGCTTTCTTT. This encodes CASSLGDRGNTEAFF.